This TCR delta chain stems from a study of gammadelta T cells in human blood. V lost 5 bases, J lost 0 bases, and 16 bases stayed unmatched. This CDR3 comprises 19 residues. CDR1 GEAIGNYY and CDR2 EKD come from the germline V gene. Findings and caveats of the study: Microbial exposure appeared to drive polyclonal γδ T cell expansion after birth.

TCRdb reanalysed the RT-PCR reads with CATT. Counted here are about 1,200 delta-chain clones, 40% to 60% occurring once; the ten biggest clones make up 20% to 25%. With respect to this clone: Its antigen is currently unknown. A far larger clone is off by one base, so a read error is likely.

This TCR was recovered from a human donor. The V and J genes are TRDV2 and TRDJ1, with 11 bases fitting TRDD3. Material: Vgamma9Vdelta2 gamma-delta T cells from adult blood. CDR3 sequence reads: CACGGLIILGDKYTDKLIF. For the CDR3, the DNA is TGTGCCTGTGGCGGTCTAATTATACTGGGGGATAAGTACACCGATAAACTCATCTTT.